This T cell receptor (beta chain) was retrieved from a study of blood T cells in healthy people across ages. Alongside a J-beta primer mix, a sample-barcoded 5' primer served in a second PCR lasting about 7 to 11 cycles. Every cDNA molecule bore a tag from a template-switch adaptor containing 12 random nucleotides. From the 5' RACE reads, TCRdb called clonotypes with MiXCR, one entry per CDR3 protein. This table has roughly 1.7 million distinct CDR3 sequences, roughly 32% appearing once. The V gene lost 2 bases and the J gene lost 5 bases, with 12 bases spanning the gap. CDR1 is DFQATT, CDR2 SNEGSKA, per germline (reference sequence). There are 13 residues in the CDR3.

Sequenced input: blood. J is TRBJ1-2 and V is TRBV20-1, with D perhaps matching TRBD1 (5 bases). The TCR originated in a young woman in good health. CDR3 sequence: CSARLGAEYGYTF. The CDR3 DNA reads TGCAGTGCTAGATTAGGGGCGGAATATGGCTACACCTTC.